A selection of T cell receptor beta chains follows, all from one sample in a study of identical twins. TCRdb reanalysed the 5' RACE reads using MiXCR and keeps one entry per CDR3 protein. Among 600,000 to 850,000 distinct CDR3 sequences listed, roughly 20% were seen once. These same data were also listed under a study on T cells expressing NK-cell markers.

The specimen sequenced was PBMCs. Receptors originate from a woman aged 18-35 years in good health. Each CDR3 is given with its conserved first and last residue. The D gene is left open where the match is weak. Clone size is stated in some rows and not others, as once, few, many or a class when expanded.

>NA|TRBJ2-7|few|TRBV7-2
CASSLGWAPYEQYF
TGTGCCAGCAGCTTAGGTTGGGCTCCCTACGAGCAGTACTTC
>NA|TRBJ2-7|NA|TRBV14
CASSQVGRYEQYF
TGTGCCAGCAGCCAAGTTGGAAGATACGAGCAGTACTTC
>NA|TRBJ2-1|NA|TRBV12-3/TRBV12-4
CASSPTAASYNEQFF
TGTGCCAGCAGCCCTACAGCGGCCTCCTACAATGAGCAGTTCTTC
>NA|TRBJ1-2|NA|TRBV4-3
CASSHPGRPLTSYTF
TGCGCCAGCAGCCATCCCGGACGGCCCCTCACCAGCTACACCTTC
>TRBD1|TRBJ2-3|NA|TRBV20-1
CSAILSGQDTDTQYF
TGCAGTGCTATACTATCGGGACAGGACACAGATACGCAGTATTTT
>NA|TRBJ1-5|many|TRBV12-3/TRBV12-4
CASSPRDLPQPQHF
TGTGCCAGCAGTCCAAGGGACCTTCCTCAGCCCCAGCATTTT
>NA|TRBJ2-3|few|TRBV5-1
CASSLYGSTTDTQYF
TGCGCCAGCAGCTTGTACGGGAGTACTACAGATACGCAGTATTTT
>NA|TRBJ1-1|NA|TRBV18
CASSPSRMNTEAFF
TGTGCCAGCTCACCCTCCCGGATGAACACTGAAGCTTTCTTT
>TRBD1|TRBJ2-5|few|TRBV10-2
CASTINRDRVPLQETQYF
TGCGCCAGCACCATAAACCGGGACAGAGTACCGTTACAAGAGACCCAGTACTTC
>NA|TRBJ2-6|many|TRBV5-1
CASSLQGPTSGANVLTF
TGCGCCAGCAGCTTACAGGGCCCAACCTCTGGGGCCAACGTCCTGACTTTC
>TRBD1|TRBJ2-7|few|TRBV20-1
CSVTQRGQYTYEQYF
TGCAGTGTTACGCAAAGGGGACAGTATACCTACGAGCAGTACTTC
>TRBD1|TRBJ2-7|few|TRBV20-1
CSAIQGAVSYEQYF
TGCAGTGCTATACAGGGGGCCGTCTCCTACGAGCAGTACTTC
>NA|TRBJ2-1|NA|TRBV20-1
CSATRPDNEQFF
TGCAGTGCTACTCGACCTGACAATGAGCAGTTCTTC
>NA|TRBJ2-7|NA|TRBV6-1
CASTAIGPPSSYEQYF
TGTGCCAGCACAGCAATAGGACCCCCGAGCTCCTACGAGCAGTACTTC
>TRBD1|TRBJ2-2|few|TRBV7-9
CASSLTLTGFGELFF
TGTGCCAGCAGCTTGACCCTGACAGGGTTCGGGGAGCTGTTTTTT
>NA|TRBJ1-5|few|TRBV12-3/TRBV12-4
CASSLFGGTNQPQHF
TGTGCCAGCAGTTTATTCGGGGGGACCAATCAGCCCCAGCATTTT
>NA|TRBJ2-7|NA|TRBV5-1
CASSLWPSPFYEQYF
TGCGCCAGCAGCTTGTGGCCTAGCCCTTTTTACGAGCAGTACTTC
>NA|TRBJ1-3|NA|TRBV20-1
CSATGGNTIYF
TGCAGTGCTACCGGGGGTAACACCATATATTTT
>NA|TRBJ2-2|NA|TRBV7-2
CASAAVYTGELFF
TGTGCCAGTGCGGCGGTCTATACCGGGGAGCTGTTTTTT
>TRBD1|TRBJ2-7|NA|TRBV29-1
CSARTGMGYEQYF
TGCAGCGCCCGGACAGGCATGGGCTACGAGCAGTACTTC
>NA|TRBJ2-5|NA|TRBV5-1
CASSGEEETQYF
TGCGCCAGCAGCGGCGAAGAAGAGACCCAGTACTTC
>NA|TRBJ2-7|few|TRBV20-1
CSAREIGYEQYF
TGCAGTGCTAGAGAGATAGGATATGAGCAGTACTTC
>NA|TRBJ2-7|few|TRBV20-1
CSAERRGSSYEQYF
TGCAGTGCAGAAAGACGAGGGAGCTCCTACGAGCAGTACTTC
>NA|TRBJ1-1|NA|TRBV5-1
CASSLDRANEAFF
TGCGCCAGCAGCTTGGACAGGGCGAATGAAGCTTTCTTT
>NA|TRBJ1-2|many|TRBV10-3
CAISEEGHYGYTF
TGTGCCATCAGTGAGGAGGGCCACTATGGCTACACCTTC
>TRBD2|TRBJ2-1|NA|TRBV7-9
CASGTSGGNNEQFF
TGTGCCAGCGGAACTAGCGGGGGAAACAATGAGCAGTTCTTC
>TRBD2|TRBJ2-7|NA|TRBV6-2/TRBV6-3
CASNYIAGGPYEQYF
TGTGCCAGCAACTACATAGCGGGGGGTCCCTACGAGCAGTACTTC
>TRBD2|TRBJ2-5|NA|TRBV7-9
CASSLVGTSAKETQYF
TGTGCCAGCAGCTTAGTCGGGACTAGCGCAAAAGAGACCCAGTACTTC
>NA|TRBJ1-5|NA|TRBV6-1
CASSRAENQPQHF
TGTGCCAGCTCGCGGGCAGAGAATCAGCCCCAGCATTTT
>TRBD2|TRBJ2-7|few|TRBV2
CASKLAGYPEQYF
TGTGCCAGCAAGCTAGCGGGATACCCCGAGCAGTACTTC
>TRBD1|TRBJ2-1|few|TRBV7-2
CASSLRTGLNEQFF
TGTGCCAGCAGCTTAAGGACAGGGTTAAATGAGCAGTTCTTC
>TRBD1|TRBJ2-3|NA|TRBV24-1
CATSDRQGFTQYF
TGTGCCACCAGTGATAGACAGGGGTTCACGCAGTATTTT
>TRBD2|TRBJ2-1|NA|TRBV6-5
CASSYGTSGRAYQFF
TGTGCCAGCAGTTACGGGACTAGCGGGAGGGCCTACCAGTTCTTC
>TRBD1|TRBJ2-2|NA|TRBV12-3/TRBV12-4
CASNPDRSTGELFF
TGTGCCAGCAACCCGGACAGGTCCACCGGGGAGCTGTTTTTT
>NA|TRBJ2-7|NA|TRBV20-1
CSARSRGGTAYEQYF
TGCAGTGCTAGATCGAGGGGCGGGACGGCCTACGAGCAGTACTTC
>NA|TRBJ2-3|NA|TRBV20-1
CSAESGLTDTQYF
TGCAGTGCTGAGAGCGGACTCACAGATACGCAGTATTTT
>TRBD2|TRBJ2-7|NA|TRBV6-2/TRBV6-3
CASKDPGGEQYF
TGTGCCAGCAAAGACCCGGGGGGCGAGCAGTACTTC
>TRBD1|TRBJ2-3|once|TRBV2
CASSEKDRGIDTQYF
TGTGCCAGCAGTGAAAAGGACAGGGGGATAGATACGCAGTATTTT
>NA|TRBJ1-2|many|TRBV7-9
CASSLDGGHYGYTF
TGTGCCAGCAGCTTAGATGGGGGGCACTATGGCTACACCTTC
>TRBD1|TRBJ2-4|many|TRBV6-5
CASSPQGDIQYF
TGTGCCAGCAGTCCACAGGGGGACATTCAGTACTTC
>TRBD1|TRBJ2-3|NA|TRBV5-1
CASGDSFTDTQYF
TGCGCCAGCGGGGACAGCTTCACAGATACGCAGTATTTT
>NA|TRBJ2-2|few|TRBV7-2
CASSFTGHSNTGELFF
TGTGCCAGCAGCTTTACGGGACATTCGAACACCGGGGAGCTGTTTTTT
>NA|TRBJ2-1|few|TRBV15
CATSRDPGLKQFF
TGTGCCACCAGCAGAGATCCCGGGTTAAAGCAGTTCTTC